These 16 T cell receptor beta chains originate from one sample sequenced in a study of CD8+CD57+ T cells in acquired aplastic anemia. Profiles of TCR beta VDJ and CDR3 were generated from a genomic DNA template. TCRdb analysed the reads with MiXCR anew, one entry per CDR3 protein. The repertoire holds some 280,000 distinct CDR3 sequences, with about 56% as singletons. Source material: sorted CD4+, CD8+, or CD8+CD57+ T cells (not recorded which) from PBMCs. The receptors come from a human donor with severe aplastic anemia or a healthy control (not recorded which).

This clonotype was detected ten times or more. The rearrangement uses TRBV20-1 and TRBJ2-4; D is perhaps TRBD1 (5 bases). Trimming stripped 6 bases from V and 8 bases from J, with 17 bases between. The germline V gene has CDR1 DFQATT and CDR2 SNEGSKA (reference sequence). The CDR3 is made up of 13 amino acids. The CDR3 bases are TGCAGTGCCTCCCCTAACCAACAGGACATTCAGTACTTC. This gives the protein CSASPNQQDIQYF.

This chain joins TRBV24-1 and TRBJ1-5, with a possible D match to TRBD1 (5 bases). Germline-derived CDR1 and CDR2 are KGHDR and SFDVKD. CDR3 length equals 13 residues. Trimming stripped 8 bases from V and 6 bases from J, with 13 bases between. The CDR3 DNA reads TGTGCCACCAACGTGGTCGGGGGTCAGCCCCAGCATTTT. Translating gives CATNVVGGQPQHF.

This clonotype was seen repeatedly, ten times or more. The V and J genes are TRBV6-2 or TRBV6-3 and TRBJ2-3; tentatively, D is TRBD1 (6 bases). Germline assignment: CDR1 MNHEY and CDR2 SVGEGT. The V and J ends lost 0 bases and 2 bases respectively, with 12 bases between them. The CDR3 is made up of 16 amino acids. The CDR3 coding sequence is TGTGCCAGCAGTTACTCGGGACAACGATACACAGATACGCAGTATTTT. Protein product: CASSYSGQRYTDTQYF.

The J gene is TRBJ2-2, the V gene TRBV15; D might be TRBD1 (6 bases). CDR3 length: 13 residues. Germline-derived CDR1 and CDR2 are LNHNV and YYDKDF (reference sequence). V lost 9 bases and J 4 bases, leaving 12 bases between the germline ends. CDR3 protein: CATGTDSTGELFF. In DNA, the CDR3 is TGTGCCACGGGGACGGACAGCACCGGGGAGCTGTTTTTT.

CDR3 region: CASRADRAANTGELFF. The CDR3 DNA follows: TGTGCCAGTAGGGCGGACAGGGCCGCGAACACCGGGGAGCTGTTTTTT. The chain uses TRBV19 and TRBJ2-2; 8 bases fit TRBD1. This CDR3 contains 16 residues. Germline CDR1 reads LNHDA; CDR2 reads SQIVND (reference sequence). The junction had 6 bases not matched to a gene; V was cut back by 6 bases and J by 0 bases. Full variable domain (missing parts from reference TRBV19 and TRBJ2-2): DGGITQSPKYLFRKEGQNVTLSCEQNLNHDAMYWYRQDPGQGLRLIYYSQIVNDFQKGDIAEGYSVSREKKESFPLTVTSAQKNPTAFYLCASRADRAANTGELFFGEGSRLTVL.

This clonotype was observed at least ten times. The chain joins TRBV6-5 to TRBJ1-2; TRBD1 matches at 12 bases. Unmatched junction bases numbered 10, after V lost 7 bases and J lost 7 bases. The CDR3 loop spans 15 amino acids. Germline CDR1 MNHEY, CDR2 SVGAGI. DNA of the CDR3: TGTGCCAGCAAACCAAGGGGACAGGGGGCCGGTGGCTACACCTTC. Amino acid sequence: CASKPRGQGAGGYTF.

The chain links TRBV7-2 to TRBJ1-4; unclear D gene. Germline-derived CDR1 and CDR2 are SGHTA and FQGNSA. This CDR3 contains 12 residues. Between the trimmed V and J ends, which lost 4 bases and 8 bases, there was a span of 8 bases. The CDR3 loop reads CASSSAGEKLFF. Here the CDR3 DNA reads TGTGCCAGCAGCTCAGCGGGGGAAAAACTGTTTTTT.

As for this clonotype: A junction end diverges from the germline sequence, so it may reflect a read error. The chain recombines TRBV9 with TRBJ1-3; D call uncertain. This CDR3 comprises 14 residues. Germline lookup yields CDR1 SGDLS and CDR2 YYNGEE. The CDR3 loop reads CASSVSQRDAFLAF. CDR3 nucleotides: TGTGCCAGCAGCGTATCCCAGAGAGACGCTTTTTTGGCTTTT.

On this clonotype: At one end the junction does not follow the germline gene, possibly because of a read error. The chain couples TRBV13 to TRBJ2-5, with D maybe TRBD1 (6 bases). From germline, CDR1 is PRHDT and CDR2 FYEKMQ (reference sequence). This CDR3 has 14 amino acids. The CDR3 sequence: CASSSGQGQETQCF. The DNA for the CDR3 is TGTGCCAGCAGCTCGGGACAAGGCCAAGAGACCCAGTGCTTC. The variable domain in full, with the rest retrieved from reference TRBV13 and TRBJ2-5, is AAGVIQSPRHLIKEKRETATLKCYPIPRHDTVYWYQQGPGQDPQFLISFYEKMQSDKGSIPDRFSAQQFSDYHSELNMSSLELGDSALYFCASSSGQGQETQCFGPGTRLLVL.

The J gene is TRBJ2-1, the V gene TRBV15; D unresolved. Trimming stripped 4 bases from V and 1 base from J, with 5 bases between. CDR3 size: 13 residues. Germline assignment: CDR1 LNHNV and CDR2 YYDKDF (reference sequence). The CDR3 region is CATSTTSYNEQFF. CDR3 DNA: TGTGCCACCAGCACGACATCCTACAATGAGCAGTTCTTC. Variable domain in full (rest from reference TRBV15 and TRBJ2-1): DAMVIQNPRYQVTQFGKPVTLSCSQTLNHNVMYWYQQKSSQAPKLLFHYYDKDFNNEADTPDNFQSRRPNTSFCFLDIRSPGLGDTAMYLCATSTTSYNEQFFGPGTRLTVL.

This chain connects TRBV20-1 to TRBJ1-5, with a possible D match to TRBD1 (5 bases). V gave up 0 bases and J gave up 0 bases, with 12 bases separating them. The germline V gene encodes CDR1 DFQATT and CDR2 SNEGSKA (reference sequence). The CDR3 runs 16 residues. CDR3 region: CSARDGRDASNQPQHF. The CDR3 coding sequence is TGCAGTGCTAGAGATGGGAGGGACGCTAGCAATCAGCCCCAGCATTTT.

The chain combines TRBV25-1 with TRBJ1-1, with TRBD1 matching over 7 bases. Germline V gives CDR1 MGHDK, CDR2 SYGVNS. The trim removed 7 bases at V and 4 bases at J, leaving 6 bases unmatched. The CDR3 contains 13 residues. The CDR3 DNA sequence: TGTGCCAGCACTAGACCAGGGGGCACTGAAGCTTTCTTT. Translated: CASTRPGGTEAFF.

This clonotype was picked up many times. V gene TRBV6-1 combines with J gene TRBJ2-5; 11 positions agree with TRBD2. The CDR3 has 16 residues. The trim removed 6 bases at V and 2 bases at J, leaving 8 bases unmatched. The germline gives CDR1 MNHNS, CDR2 SASEGT. CDR3 sequence reads: CASRKTSGGLQETQYF. CDR3 nucleotides: TGTGCCAGCAGGAAAACTAGCGGGGGACTACAAGAGACCCAGTACTTC.

The chain is built from TRBV29-1 and TRBJ1-3, with 9 nucleotides matching TRBD1. Germline V gene sequence: CDR1 SQVTM, CDR2 ANQGSEA. This CDR3 comprises 15 residues. V trimming: 4 bases; J trimming: 4 bases; junction bases outside the gene matches: 8. The CDR3: CSVATGTGQGNTIYF. The CDR3 nucleotides read TGCAGCGTTGCCACAGGGACAGGGCAAGGAAACACCATATATTTT.

This clonotype occurred many times. The V gene is TRBV12-3 or TRBV12-4, the J gene TRBJ1-1; D not certain. Trimming pared 1 base from V and 7 bases from J, leaving 13 bases between. The CDR3 covers 14 residues. CDR3 sequence: CASSLVARPSEAFF. In nucleotides, the CDR3 is TGTGCCAGCAGTTTAGTAGCCAGGCCAAGTGAAGCTTTCTTT.

The rearrangement joins TRBV6-5 to TRBJ1-1; 7 nucleotides agree with TRBD1. V gave up 4 bases and J gave up 2 bases; unmatched junction bases: 4. The CDR3 spans 14 residues. The germline CDR1 and CDR2 sequences are MNHEY and SVGAGI. CDR3 sequence reads: CASSWGQSNTEAFF. The CDR3 DNA sequence: TGTGCCAGCAGTTGGGGACAGTCCAACACTGAAGCTTTCTTT.